This T cell receptor beta chain emerged from a study of blood T cell repertoires in COVID-19. The wider study: The United States, Italy and Spain were the sources of the acute and convalescent COVID-19 samples. From T cells, B-cell-depleted T cells, or PBMCs came the material, which was cDNA or gDNA.

Here immunoSEQ multiplex PCR was the method, and the copy in TCRdb shows in-frame clones only, minus some. This sample yields 250,000 to 400,000 clones, of which almost 90% are seen a single time; less than 3.5% belongs to the top ten. The germline V gene has CDR1 LGHDT and CDR2 YNNKEL (reference sequence). V lost 0 bases and J lost 11; bases outside the gene matches: 12. This CDR3 spans 16 amino acids. The receptor's source is a woman under 40 with COVID-19, enrolled during active disease. Material for sequencing was peripheral blood. The chain combines TRBV3-1 (or the pseudogene TRBV3-2) with TRBJ2-3, with 9 nucleotides matching TRBD2. As DNA, the CDR3 is TGTGCCAGCAGCCAAGATTATAGCGGGAGTGCCCCCGGGCAGTATTTT. Protein sequence: CASSQDYSGSAPGQYF.